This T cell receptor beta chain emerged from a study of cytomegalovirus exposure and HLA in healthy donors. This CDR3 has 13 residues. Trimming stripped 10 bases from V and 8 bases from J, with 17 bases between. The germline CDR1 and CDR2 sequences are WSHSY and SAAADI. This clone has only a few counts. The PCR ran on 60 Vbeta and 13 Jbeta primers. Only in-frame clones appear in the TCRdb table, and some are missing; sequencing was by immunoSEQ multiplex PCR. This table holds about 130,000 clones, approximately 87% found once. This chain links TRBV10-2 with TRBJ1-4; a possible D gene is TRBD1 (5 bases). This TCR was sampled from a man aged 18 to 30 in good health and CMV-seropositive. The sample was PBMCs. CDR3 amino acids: CATRAGVQEKLFF. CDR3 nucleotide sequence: TGCGCCACCAGGGCGGGGGTACAGGAAAAACTGTTTTTT.